The clone carrying this TCR beta chain was seen a few times. The entry originates in a study of regulatory T cells in long-lasting Graves disease. To make TCR beta libraries, researchers used iRepertoire HTBI primers and Arm-PCR of CDR3 regions. Via MiXCR, TCRdb re-called the multiplex PCR reads, giving one row per CDR3 protein. Counted here are roughly 500,000 distinct CDR3 sequences, approximately 15% occurring once; the ten biggest clones make up roughly a tenth. Time point reported: newly diagnosed GD, antithyroid drugs for less than 3 months. The TCR library was prepared using RNA isolated from PBMCs. Looked up from germline, CDR1 is DFQATT and CDR2 is SNEGSKA (reference sequence). CDR3 length: 16 residues. With 5 bases clipped from V and 4 bases from J, the junction kept 13 bases outside the gene matches. This sample was also put to use in a study of T cells in Graves' hyperthyroidism and ophthalmopathy.

The input for sequencing was peripheral blood mononuclear cells (PBMCs), taken at new diagnosis, from a patient treated with antithyroid drugs. The genes are TRBV20-1 and TRBJ2-1; 8 positions match TRBD2. The origin of this receptor is a man between 25 and 39 years old with Graves disease. Written as DNA, the CDR3 is TGCAGTGCTCGGACAAGCGGGGGCGGCGAGTACAATGAGCAGTTCTTC. Amino acid sequence: CSARTSGGGEYNEQFF.